Included here is one TCR beta chain sequence, with context. Its antigen is currently unknown. This sample is drawn from a study of cytomegalovirus exposure and HLA in healthy donors. Turning to the study itself: Of approximately 400 genotyped donors, around 84% clustered with self-reported Caucasian donors. Overall study results and limits: Researchers reported in a later analysis that common viral pathogens appeared linked to several top clusters.

PCR primers comprised 60 Vbeta and 13 Jbeta primers. Produced via immunoSEQ multiplex PCR; TCRdb's table is partial and in-frame only. The sample's table shows under 75,000 clones. Donors consisted of healthy bone marrow donors. The V end was cut by 2 bases, the J end by 3 bases, with 10 bases between. Looked up from germline, CDR1 is MDHEN and CDR2 is SYDVKM. The CDR3 runs to 14 residues. The sample consisted of PBMCs. The sequence was collected from a female donor in good health and CMV-seropositive. The chain couples TRBV28 to TRBJ2-5; D perhaps matches TRBD1 (6 bases). The CDR3 region is CASSLPNREETQYF. The CDR3 DNA reads TGTGCCAGCAGTTTACCCAACAGGGAAGAGACCCAGTACTTC.